One TCR beta chain is described in this entry. What it binds is unknown. This sample is drawn from a study of T cells expressing NK-cell markers. On the study more broadly: The TCR beta repertoires were obtained from sorted CD3+CD56+NKG2C+, CD3+CD56+NKG2C- and CD3+CD56-NKG2C+ T cells.

This CDR3 spans 15 amino acids. Whole-study findings and limits: For several donors, the dominant NKG2C+ clonotypes made up 1.0-7.0% of their CD8+ T cells.

TCRdb reprocessed the 5' RACE reads; each CDR3 protein has one entry and no DNA is given. The table for this sample gives a few hundred thousand distinct CDR3 sequences. Sequenced: blood T cells: a sorted CD56 or NKG2C T cell subset, CD4+ or CD8+ T cells, or bulk PBMC T cells (not recorded which). The chain carries TRBV12-3 or TRBV12-4 and TRBJ2-2; as DNA is missing, the TRBD1 call by TCRdb cannot be tested. The sequence derives from a man aged 18 to 29 in good health. CDR3 residues: CASSDRARDTGELFF.